The entry that follows covers one T cell receptor beta chain sequence. This CDR3 spans 13 amino acids. Germline CDR1 SQVTM, CDR2 ANQGSEA. Trimming took off 6 bases at V and 0 bases at J, with 9 bases between the two ends. The data belong to a study of cytomegalovirus exposure and HLA in healthy donors. Study context: The 130 or so validation repertoires used a platform that matched the one used for the 600 to 750 first-cohort repertoires, as a later analysis reported.

Using immunoSEQ multiplex PCR, the repertoire was profiled, and TCRdb retains in-frame clones only, with some absent. The sample has approximately 120,000 clones, approximately 90% seen once. The rearrangement uses TRBV29-1 and TRBJ2-1; D call uncertain. The sample consisted of PBMCs. The clonotype originates from a woman aged 18-29 years in good health and CMV-seronegative. CDR3 DNA sequence: TGCAGCGTGATCTCGGTCTCCTACAATGAGCAGTTCTTC. This sequence encodes CSVISVSYNEQFF.